Following are 8 T cell receptor beta chains from one sample sequenced in a study of monozygotic twins with inflammatory bowel disease. TCRdb reprocessed the 5' RACE reads and reports one entry per CDR3 protein, with no DNA. The repertoire table contains around 400,000 distinct CDR3 sequences. Sequenced: blood. These receptors were obtained from a human donor with ulcerative colitis or Crohn's disease, or a healthy co-twin of an affected twin (not recorded which).

V usage is TRBV20-1 and J usage is TRBJ2-1; lacking DNA, the TRBD2 call made by TCRdb goes unchecked. CDR1 DFQATT and CDR2 SNEGSKA come from the germline V gene (reference sequence). The CDR3 spans 11 residues. The CDR3 loop is CSARFGLEQFF.

The chain links TRBV4-3 to TRBJ2-5; no DNA is available, so the TRBD2 call from TCRdb remains unchecked. This CDR3 is 16 amino acids long. Per the germline V gene, CDR1 is LGHNA and CDR2 is YSLEER. CDR3 in amino acids: CASSQDQAGGQETQYF.

This chain joins TRBV7-9 and TRBJ1-2. The CDR3 length is 12 residues. Germline V gene sequence: CDR1 SEHNR, CDR2 FQNEAQ (reference sequence). CDR3 region: CASSWRGEGYTF.

Here the CDR3 reads CASRGAANEQFF. This chain joins TRBV7-2 and TRBJ2-1; TCRdb proposes TRBD1, but this gene call is untestable without DNA. Per the germline V gene, CDR1 is SGHTA and CDR2 is FQGNSA. The length of the CDR3 is 12 residues.

The CDR3 here is CASSYPPTGTQYF. The chain recombines TRBV6-5 with TRBJ2-5. CDR1 is MNHEY, CDR2 SVGAGI, per germline. The CDR3 is 13 residues long.

The V gene is TRBV28, the J gene TRBJ1-5; the TCRdb call, TRBD1, lacks DNA for checking. Germline CDR1 MDHEN, CDR2 SYDVKM. CDR3 size: 14 residues. CDR3 sequence reads: CASSLSGNRQPQHF.

The rearrangement joins TRBV27 to TRBJ1-1. Germline-derived CDR1 and CDR2 are MNHEY and SMNVEV (reference sequence). The CDR3 covers 15 residues. The CDR3: CASSLSPPGLTEAFF.

The rearrangement uses TRBV6-2 or TRBV6-3 and TRBJ2-5; lacking DNA, the TRBD1 call made by TCRdb goes unchecked. CDR1 and CDR2 (germline): MNHEY, SVGEGT. This CDR3 has 16 residues. CDR3 region: CASAESGHRYKETQYF.